The 11 T cell receptor beta chains given below trace back to one sample, sequenced in a study of PD-L1 blockade in urothelial cancer. The protocol was immunoSEQ multiplex PCR, while the TCRdb copy is restricted to in-frame clones and leaves out a portion. The data hold approximately 55,000 clones, with 70% to 90% observed a single time. Stated time point: pretreatment peripheral blood. This specimen consisted of PBMCs, obtained around atezolizumab (anti-PD-L1) treatment. The source of these receptors is a man in his sixties with urothelial cancer.

This rearrangement joins TRBV10-3 to TRBJ2-3; D not certain. The CDR3 sequence is 14 residues long. CDR1 and CDR2 (germline): ENHRY, SYGVKD. Trimming took off 3 bases at V and 2 bases at J, with 9 bases between the two ends. The CDR3, as DNA: TGTGCCATCAGTGATGACGGGTACACAGATACGCAGTATTTT. Protein: CAISDDGYTDTQYF.

The chain uses TRBV7-2 and TRBJ2-3; D unresolved. Trimming cost V 2 bases and J 10 bases, with 10 bases left between them. Germline V lookup: CDR1 SGHTA, CDR2 FQGNSA. The CDR3 extends over 12 amino acids. The CDR3: CASSLQSYPQYF. The CDR3 nucleotides read TGTGCCAGCAGCTTACAGTCATACCCGCAGTATTTT.

This clone showed up just once. The CDR3 coding sequence is TGCGCCAGCAGCGGAGGGGATTTAGCTAACTATGGCTACACCTTC. Its translation is CASSGGDLANYGYTF. This chain connects TRBV5-1 to TRBJ1-2, with D possibly TRBD1 on 5 matching bases. CDR3 length equals 15 residues. CDR1 SGHRS and CDR2 YFSETQ come from the germline V gene. The V gene lost 4 bases and the J gene lost 0 bases, with 13 bases spanning the gap.

This clone was counted between two and nine times. The chain employs TRBV29-1 and TRBJ2-1; 12 bases fit TRBD2. J lost 11 bases, V lost 6 bases, and 8 bases had no gene match. CDR3 size: 13 residues. Germline CDR1 and CDR2: SQVTM and ANQGSEA. The CDR3 DNA reads as TGCAGCGTCCGACTAGCGGGAGATACCCAGCAGTTCTTC. Its protein is CSVRLAGDTQQFF.

This chain links TRBV2 with TRBJ2-1; D is unclear. The CDR3 totals 11 residues. V was clipped by 5 bases and J by 8 bases, with 7 bases between them. Germline CDR1 SNHLY, CDR2 FYNNEI. The CDR3 spells CASSPPYEQFF. The CDR3 DNA reads as TGTGCCAGCAGTCCCCCGTATGAGCAGTTCTTC.

This clone has only a few counts. The V call is TRBV5-1, the J call TRBJ2-2; 10 bases map to TRBD2. J lost 4 bases, V lost 0 bases, and 0 bases had no gene match. CDR1 and CDR2 (germline): SGHRS, YFSETQ. The CDR3 has 15 residues. In DNA, the CDR3 is TGCGCCAGCAGCTTGGCTAGCGGGAGCACCGGGGAGCTGTTTTTT. Amino acid sequence: CASSLASGSTGELFF.

The chain couples TRBV10-3 to TRBJ1-2; D is perhaps TRBD1 (5 bases). The V and J ends lost 8 bases and 4 bases respectively, with 14 bases between them. This CDR3 is built from 13 residues. The germline gives CDR1 ENHRY, CDR2 SYGVKD. CDR3 residues: CAILAAGTYGYTF. For the CDR3, the DNA is TGTGCCATCCTTGCGGCGGGGACCTATGGCTACACCTTC.

The chain has TRBV29-1 and TRBJ2-1, with TRBD2 matching over 10 bases. CDR1 and CDR2 from the germline V gene are SQVTM and ANQGSEA. Trimming at V came to 6 bases and at J to 0 bases, leaving 5 bases not matched to a gene. The CDR3 covers 15 residues. In nucleotides, the CDR3 is TGCAGCGTGATGGGACTAGCGAGCTCCTACAATGAGCAGTTCTTC. This encodes CSVMGLASSYNEQFF.

This clone was detected only once. This rearrangement joins TRBV27 to TRBJ2-1; 8 bases fit TRBD2. Trimming cost V 3 bases and J 6 bases; bases outside gene matches: 4. The CDR3 consists of 14 residues. The germline V gene has CDR1 MNHEY and CDR2 SMNVEV (reference sequence). The CDR3 protein is CASSFSGTGNEQFF. CDR3 DNA sequence: TGTGCCAGCAGTTTTAGCGGGACTGGCAATGAGCAGTTCTTC.

The DNA of the CDR3 is TGTGCCAGCAGTGTGACACAGGGATACTACGAGCAGTACTTC. This gives the protein CASSVTQGYYEQYF. The genes are TRBV6-6 and TRBJ2-7, with a possible D match to TRBD1 (6 bases). This CDR3 spans 14 amino acids. Germline loops: CDR1 MNHNY, CDR2 SVGAGI (reference sequence). V dropped 5 bases and J dropped 3 bases, with 14 bases sitting between them.

The genes are TRBV6-6 and TRBJ2-7; the match to TRBD1 covers 8 bases. The germline gives CDR1 MNHNY, CDR2 SVGAGI (reference sequence). This CDR3 has 13 residues. Unmatched junction bases numbered 1, after V lost 4 bases and J lost 2 bases. The CDR3 DNA is TGTGCCAGCAGTTGGGGACAGGCCTACGAGCAGTACTTC. Translated: CASSWGQAYEQYF.